The present T cell receptor (beta chain) was sequenced within a study of cytomegalovirus exposure and HLA in healthy donors. Study-level results: According to a later analysis, most TCR beta chains associated with CMV appeared HLA-restricted. By HLA locus, TCR association rates varied in a later analysis, with DRB1 showing the most and HLA-C the fewest. A missense variant in DCLRE1C was later tied to TCR beta V- and J-gene trimming.

The primer mix had 60 Vbeta and 13 Jbeta primers. Produced via immunoSEQ multiplex PCR; TCRdb's table is partial and in-frame only. The sample contains about 160,000 clones, roughly 85% of which appear only once. As regards this clone: The antigen is not known.

This clonotype was sampled from a woman between 45 and 60 years old in good health and CMV-seronegative. The sequenced sample consisted of PBMCs.

The CDR3 region has the DNA TGTGCCAGCCTGGGACAGGGGACGGTTAACTATGGCTACACCTTC. Protein sequence: CASLGQGTVNYGYTF. The V gene is TRBV28, the J gene TRBJ1-2; TRBD1 matches 10 bases. This CDR3 region has 15 residues. Germline CDR1 is MDHEN and CDR2 is SYDVKM. V dropped 8 bases and J dropped 1; count of bases not matched to a gene: 7.